This T cell receptor beta chain originates from a study of ipilimumab plus nivolumab after autologous stem cell transplantation. Ipilimumab, 1 mg/kg, started 14 to 28 days after autologous transplant. TCRdb keeps only in-frame clones here, not all; method: immunoSEQ multiplex PCR. Of about 40,000 clones listed, nearly 95% were seen once; the top ten hold more than 0.7%. This CDR3 spans 14 amino acids. V shed 3 bases, J shed 6 bases, and the junction held 5 bases outside the gene matches. The germline CDR1 and CDR2 sequences are SGHAT and FQNNGV. The source was PBMCs, collected in a trial of ipilimumab plus nivolumab as post-transplant consolidation. The chain carries TRBV11-2 and TRBJ2-1; 7 bases fit TRBD2. This receptor was taken from a male donor with multiple myeloma. CDR3 amino acids: CASSFAGESNEQFF. The CDR3 bases are TGTGCCAGCAGCTTTGCGGGAGAGAGCAATGAGCAGTTCTTC. The whole variable domain, filled in from reference TRBV11-2 and TRBJ2-1, reads EAGVAQSPRYKIIEKRQSVAFWCNPISGHATLYWYQQILGQGPKLLIQFQNNGVVDDSQLPKDRFSAERLKGVDSTLKIQPAKLEDSAVYLCASSFAGESNEQFFGPGTRLTVL.